Each of the 14 T cell receptor beta chains below was sequenced from the same sample in a study of identical twins. TCRdb reprocessed the 5' RACE reads with MiXCR, giving one entry per CDR3 protein. The table has some 440,000 distinct CDR3 sequences, 20% to 25% seen once. The sample also formed part of further work on T cells expressing NK-cell markers.

The specimen sequenced was CD4+ T cells sorted from blood. Receptor source: a woman aged 18-30 years in good health.

The chain combines TRBV12-3 or TRBV12-4 with TRBJ2-5, with D possibly matching TRBD2 (5 bases). V lost 1 base to trimming and J lost 4 bases, with 10 bases between them. CDR3 length equals 14 residues. The CDR3 nucleotides are TGTGCCAGCAGTTTAGGCAGCGGTAGAGAGACCCAGTACTTC. Amino acid sequence: CASSLGSGRETQYF.

The chain links TRBV5-1 to TRBJ2-5, with 8 bases identical to TRBD1. The V and J ends lost 1 base and 3 bases, in that order; junction bases with no gene match: 2. In germline, CDR1 is SGHRS, CDR2 YFSETQ. This CDR3 contains 14 residues. The CDR3 here is CASSLMGQEETQYF. In DNA, the CDR3 is TGCGCCAGCAGCTTGATGGGACAGGAAGAGACCCAGTACTTC.

Only a few counts were recorded for this clonotype. The CDR3 region is CASSLVRDTGNTIYF. CDR3 DNA sequence: TGTGCCAGCAGTTTAGTGCGGGACACCGGAAACACCATATATTTT. This chain uses TRBV12-3 or TRBV12-4 with TRBJ1-3; perhaps TRBD1 as D (6 bases). Trimming shortened V by 1 base and J by 4 bases, and 11 bases separated the two germline ends. This CDR3 contains 15 residues.

The chain employs TRBV25-1 and TRBJ2-6; TRBD1 is a possible D gene (6 bases). CDR3 length: 17 residues. V was shortened by 4 bases and J by 2 bases, with 15 bases between the two germline ends. Germline lookup yields CDR1 MGHDK and CDR2 SYGVNS. CDR3 region: CASSAQQGRTGANVLTF. CDR3 bases: TGTGCCAGCAGTGCGCAACAGGGAAGAACTGGGGCCAACGTCCTGACTTTC.

The chain recombines TRBV12-3 or TRBV12-4 with TRBJ2-3, with D tentatively TRBD1 or TRBD2 (5 bases each). The CDR3 is 15 amino acids. Trimming shortened V by 6 bases and J by 3 bases, and 16 bases separated the two germline ends. The CDR3: CASSQAGTPTDTQYF. Here the CDR3 DNA reads TGTGCCAGCAGCCAGGCCGGGACGCCAACAGATACGCAGTATTTT.

Only a few counts were recorded for this clonotype. The J gene is TRBJ2-1, the V gene TRBV5-1; 8 positions agree with TRBD2. This CDR3 is built from 16 residues. V was pared by 4 bases and J by 2 bases, with 8 bases of the junction left unmatched. CDR1 and CDR2 (germline): SGHRS, YFSETQ. This CDR3 is CASSPPGGTAYNEQFF. In nucleotides, the CDR3 is TGCGCCAGCAGCCCCCCGGGGGGGACTGCCTACAATGAGCAGTTCTTC.

The V and J genes are TRBV20-1 and TRBJ2-3; 13 nucleotides match TRBD2. In germline, CDR1 is DFQATT, CDR2 SNEGSKA (reference sequence). This CDR3 is built from 15 residues. V trimming: 4 bases; J trimming: 0 bases; junction bases outside the gene matches: 1. The CDR3: CSAMGLAGSTDTQYF. In DNA form, the CDR3 reads TGCAGTGCTATGGGACTAGCGGGAAGCACAGATACGCAGTATTTT.

V and J are TRBV5-1 and TRBJ2-3; D remains ambiguous. This CDR3 is 15 amino acids long. Germline V gene data show CDR1 as SGHRS and CDR2 as YFSETQ. V was pared by 4 bases and J by 6 bases, with 18 bases between. The CDR3 reads CASSPGNFLSDTQYF. CDR3 nucleotides: TGCGCCAGCAGCCCCGGAAACTTTCTCTCCGATACGCAGTATTTT.

This clonotype showed up just a few times. The rearrangement links TRBV4-3 to TRBJ1-1, with 9 positions matching TRBD1. Germline V CDR1 and CDR2: LGHNA, YSLEER. This CDR3 comprises 15 residues. After removal of 1 base from V and 2 bases from J, the junction contained 2 bases not matched to a gene. The CDR3 sequence is CASSQGTGVNTEAFF. CDR3 nucleotides: TGCGCCAGCAGCCAAGGGACAGGGGTAAACACTGAAGCTTTCTTT.

This chain joins TRBV3-1 and TRBJ2-7; perhaps TRBD2 as D (5 bases). Trimming removed 0 bases at V and 0 bases at J, with 9 bases between. The CDR3 totals 15 residues. Germline V gene sequence: CDR1 LGHDT, CDR2 YNNKEL (reference sequence). CDR3 sequence reads: CASSQDPAVSYEQYF. The CDR3 region has the DNA TGTGCCAGCAGCCAAGATCCAGCGGTCTCCTACGAGCAGTACTTC.

The chain couples TRBV20-1 to TRBJ2-5; 7 positions match TRBD2. The CDR3 totals 14 residues. The V and J ends lost 7 bases and 0 bases, in that order; junction bases with no gene match: 8. The germline V gene has CDR1 DFQATT and CDR2 SNEGSKA (reference sequence). CDR3 amino acids: CSVEAGLYQETQYF. CDR3 DNA sequence: TGCAGTGTGGAAGCGGGATTGTACCAAGAGACCCAGTACTTC.

This clonotype was seen more than once but under ten times. The chain has TRBV29-1 and TRBJ1-1, with D maybe TRBD1 (5 bases). The V gene's germline CDR1 is SQVTM and CDR2 ANQGSEA. This CDR3 is 11 amino acids long. Trimming shortened V by 1 base and J by 6 bases, and 6 bases separated the two germline ends. DNA for the CDR3: TGCAGCGTTGAAGGGGACCCTGAAGCTTTCTTT. It specifies CSVEGDPEAFF. Full variable domain (missing parts from reference TRBV29-1 and TRBJ1-1): SAVISQKPSRDICQRGTSLTIQCQVDSQVTMMFWYRQQPGQSLTLIATANQGSEATYESGFVIDKFPISRPNLTFSTLTVSNMSPEDSSIYLCSVEGDPEAFFGQGTRLTVV.

The chain recombines TRBV10-3 with TRBJ1-1; perhaps TRBD1 as D (5 bases). CDR1 ENHRY and CDR2 SYGVKD come from the germline V gene. Trimming removed 9 bases from V and 0 bases from J, with 11 bases in between. This CDR3 comprises 13 residues. CDR3 amino acids: CAIVGALNTEAFF. CDR3 DNA sequence: TGTGCCATAGTAGGGGCCCTGAACACTGAAGCTTTCTTT.

The chain links TRBV15 to TRBJ2-7; 9 bases map to TRBD2. The junction had 5 bases not matched to a gene; V was cut back by 2 bases and J by 0 bases. CDR3 length: 16 amino acids. Germline loops: CDR1 LNHNV, CDR2 YYDKDF (reference sequence). CDR3 sequence reads: CATSRRPGLASYEQYF. The CDR3 DNA reads as TGTGCCACCAGCAGACGTCCGGGACTAGCCTCCTACGAGCAGTACTTC.